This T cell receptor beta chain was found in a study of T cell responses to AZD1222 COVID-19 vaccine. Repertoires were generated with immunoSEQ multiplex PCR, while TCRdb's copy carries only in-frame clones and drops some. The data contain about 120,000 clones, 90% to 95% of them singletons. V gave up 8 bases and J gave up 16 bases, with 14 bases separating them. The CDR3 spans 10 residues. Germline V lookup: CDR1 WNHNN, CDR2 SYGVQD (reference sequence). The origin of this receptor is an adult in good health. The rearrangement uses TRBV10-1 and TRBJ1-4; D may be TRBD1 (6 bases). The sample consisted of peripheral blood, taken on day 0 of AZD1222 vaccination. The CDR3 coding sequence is TGCGCCAGCGGGGGGGCGGAGGGGTTTTTT. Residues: CASGGAEGFF.